This TCR beta chain comes out of a study of regulatory T cells in long-lasting Graves disease. Time point defined: newly diagnosed GD, antithyroid drugs for less than 3 months. The TCR library used RNA extracted from PBMCs. The V gene lost 0 bases and the J gene lost 3 bases, with 14 bases spanning the gap. The length of the CDR3 is 16 residues. Per germline, CDR1 SGHAT and CDR2 FQNNGV. In its sample, this clonotype was seen many times. Arm-PCR of CDR3 regions and iRepertoire HTBI primers were used to build TCR beta libraries. TCRdb independently ran MiXCR on the multiplex PCR reads; one entry per CDR3 protein. The sample gives around 470,000 distinct CDR3 sequences, roughly 15% of which show up once; around a sixth is in the top ten. The sample also formed part of further work on T cells in Graves' hyperthyroidism and ophthalmopathy. That source adds: Most thyroid clonotypes that were expanded above 0.001 also turned up in blood.

The receptor comes from a woman aged 50 to 60 with Graves disease. The chain carries TRBV11-2 and TRBJ1-1; D is unclear. Sequenced here: peripheral blood mononuclear cells (PBMCs), sampled at new diagnosis, from a patient treated with antithyroid drugs. DNA for the CDR3: TGTGCCAGCAGCTTAGATTTGGGGAGGATGGACACTGAAGCTTTCTTT. Its protein product is CASSLDLGRMDTEAFF. Together with reference TRBV11-2 and TRBJ1-1, the CDR3 gives the full variable domain: EAGVAQSPRYKIIEKRQSVAFWCNPISGHATLYWYQQILGQGPKLLIQFQNNGVVDDSQLPKDRFSAERLKGVDSTLKIQPAKLEDSAVYLCASSLDLGRMDTEAFFGQGTRLTVV.